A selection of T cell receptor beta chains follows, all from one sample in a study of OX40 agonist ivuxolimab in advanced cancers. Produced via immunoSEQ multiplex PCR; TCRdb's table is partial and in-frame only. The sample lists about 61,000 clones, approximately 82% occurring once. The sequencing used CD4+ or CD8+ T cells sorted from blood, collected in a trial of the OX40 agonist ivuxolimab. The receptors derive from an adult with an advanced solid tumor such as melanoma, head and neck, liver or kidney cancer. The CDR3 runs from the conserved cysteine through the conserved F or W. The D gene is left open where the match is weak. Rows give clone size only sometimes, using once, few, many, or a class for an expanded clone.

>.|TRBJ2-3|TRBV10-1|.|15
TGCGCCAGCAGTGAACAGGGATTGGACACAGATACGCAGTATTTT
CASSEQGLDTDTQYF
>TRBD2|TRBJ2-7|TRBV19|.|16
TGTGCCAGTCCCCCAACCCGGGGACTAGCGGGTTACGAGCAGTACTTC
CASPPTRGLAGYEQYF
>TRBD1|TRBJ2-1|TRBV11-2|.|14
TGTGCCAGCAGCTCGGGACAGATCTACAATGAGCAGTTCTTC
CASSSGQIYNEQFF
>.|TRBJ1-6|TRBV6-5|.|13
TGTGCCAGCAGTTACTCGAAGACCTCACCCCTCCACTTT
CASSYSKTSPLHF
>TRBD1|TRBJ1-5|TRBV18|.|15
TGTGCCAGCTCACCCGGGACAGGGGCTAATCAGCCCCAGCATTTT
CASSPGTGANQPQHF
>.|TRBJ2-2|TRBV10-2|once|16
TGCGCCAGCAGTAAGGCCGAGGGGTCGGCGACCGGGGAGCTGTTTTTT
CASSKAEGSATGELFF
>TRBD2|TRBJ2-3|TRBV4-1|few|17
TGCGCCAGCAGCCCCCTGGGACTAGCGGGTAGCACAGATACGCAGTATTTT
CASSPLGLAGSTDTQYF
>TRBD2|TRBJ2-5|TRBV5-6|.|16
TGTGCCAGCAGCCAGCTAGCGGGAGATGGACAAGAGACCCAGTACTTC
CASSQLAGDGQETQYF
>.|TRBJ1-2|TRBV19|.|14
TGTGCCAGTAGGAAGGGTACAGGGAACTATGGCTACACCTTC
CASRKGTGNYGYTF
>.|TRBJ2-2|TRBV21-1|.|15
TGTGCCAGCAGCGAAGGGGGCCAGGGGACCGGGGAGCTGTTTTTT
CASSEGGQGTGELFF
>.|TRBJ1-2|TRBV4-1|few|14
TGCGCCAGCAGCCACCAGGGAATTCGATATGGCTACACCTTC
CASSHQGIRYGYTF
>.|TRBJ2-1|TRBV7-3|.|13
TGTGCCAGCAGCTTATCGGCTCAATCTGAGCAGTTCTTC
CASSLSAQSEQFF
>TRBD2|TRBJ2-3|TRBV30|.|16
TGTGCCTGGAGGGCGTTAGCGGGTTGGGAGGCAGATACGCAGTATTTT
CAWRALAGWEADTQYF
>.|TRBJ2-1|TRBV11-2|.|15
TGTGCCAGCAGCGGAGGTAGCGGCTTCTACAATGAGCAGTTCTTC
CASSGGSGFYNEQFF
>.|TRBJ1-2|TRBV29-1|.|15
TGCAGCGTTGCCCAGGGAGGTTCAGGGAACTATGGCTACACCTTC
CSVAQGGSGNYGYTF
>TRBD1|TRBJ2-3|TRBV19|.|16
TGTGCCAGTACCCTTTCCGGGGACAGGGGGCGTGATACGCAGTATTTT
CASTLSGDRGRDTQYF
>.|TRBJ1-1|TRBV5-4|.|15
TGTGCCAGCAGCCGTGGCAGGGATTTAAGCACTGAAGCTTTCTTT
CASSRGRDLSTEAFF
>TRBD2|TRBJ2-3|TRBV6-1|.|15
TGTGCCAGCAGTAAAAGCGGGAGCGAAACGGATACGCAGTATTTT
CASSKSGSETDTQYF
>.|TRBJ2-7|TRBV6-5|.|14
TGTGCCAGCAGTTACTCGCGGGGGCTTGGGGAGCAGTACTTC
CASSYSRGLGEQYF
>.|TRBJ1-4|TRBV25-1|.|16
TGTGCCAGCAGTGAATACACAGGGATTACTAATGAAAAACTGTTTTTT
CASSEYTGITNEKLFF
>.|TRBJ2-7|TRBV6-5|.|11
TGTGCCAGCAGCCGACAGTACGAGCAGTACTTC
CASSRQYEQYF
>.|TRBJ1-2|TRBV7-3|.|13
TGTGCCAGCCCCGGGGACAAAGACTATGGCTACACCTTC
CASPGDKDYGYTF
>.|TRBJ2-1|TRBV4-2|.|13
TGTGCCAGCAGCCAAGGACAAATTAATGAGCAGTTCTTC
CASSQGQINEQFF
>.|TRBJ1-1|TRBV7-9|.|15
TGTGCCAGCTCCGCGGAAAGCGTTTGGGGCACTGAAGCTTTCTTT
CASSAESVWGTEAFF
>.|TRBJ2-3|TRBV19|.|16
TGTGCCAGTAGTTCGGACAGTTTTTCTAGCACAGATACGCAGTATTTT
CASSSDSFSSTDTQYF
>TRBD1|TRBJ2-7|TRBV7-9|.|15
TGTGCCAGCAGCTACCGGGACAGGGGGAATTACGAGCAGTACTTC
CASSYRDRGNYEQYF
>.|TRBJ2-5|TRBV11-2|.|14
TGTGCCAGCACCCCGGAAAGGAGGGGAGAGACCCAGTACTTC
CASTPERRGETQYF
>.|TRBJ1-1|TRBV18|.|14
TGTGCCAGCTCACCAGGGCGCGGGGGCACTGAAGCTTTCTTT
CASSPGRGGTEAFF
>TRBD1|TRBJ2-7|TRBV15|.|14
TGTGCCACCAGCGCCCGGACAGGGTTCAACGAGCAGTACTTC
CATSARTGFNEQYF
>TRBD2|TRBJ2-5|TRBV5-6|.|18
TGTGCCAGCAGCTTGGAGGAACGGAGCGGGAGAAGGCAAGAGACCCAGTACTTC
CASSLEERSGRRQETQYF
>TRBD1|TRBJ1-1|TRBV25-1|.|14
TGTGCCAGTACTGCCCGACAGGGGGGTACTGAAGCTTTCTTT
CASTARQGGTEAFF
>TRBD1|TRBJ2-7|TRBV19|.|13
TGTGCCACCAAGACAGGGTTGCTGGACGAGCAGTACTTC
CATKTGLLDEQYF
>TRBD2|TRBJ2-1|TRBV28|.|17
TGTGCCAGCAGCCATAGCCTAGCGGGGATTTCCTACAATGAGCAGTTCTTC
CASSHSLAGISYNEQFF
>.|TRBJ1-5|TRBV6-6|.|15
TGTGCCAGCAGAGACGCGACGGGTAGCAATCAGCCCCAGCATTTT
CASRDATGSNQPQHF
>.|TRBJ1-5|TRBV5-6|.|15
TGTGCCAGCAGCTTAACGGGGTATAGCAATCAGCCCCAGCATTTT
CASSLTGYSNQPQHF
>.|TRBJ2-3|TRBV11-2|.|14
TGTGCCAGCAGATCTAACAGGGTCGGGGATACGCAGTATTTT
CASRSNRVGDTQYF
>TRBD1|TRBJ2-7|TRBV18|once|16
TGTGCCAGCTCATCCTACAGGGGCGAACTGTCCTACGAGCAGTACTTC
CASSSYRGELSYEQYF